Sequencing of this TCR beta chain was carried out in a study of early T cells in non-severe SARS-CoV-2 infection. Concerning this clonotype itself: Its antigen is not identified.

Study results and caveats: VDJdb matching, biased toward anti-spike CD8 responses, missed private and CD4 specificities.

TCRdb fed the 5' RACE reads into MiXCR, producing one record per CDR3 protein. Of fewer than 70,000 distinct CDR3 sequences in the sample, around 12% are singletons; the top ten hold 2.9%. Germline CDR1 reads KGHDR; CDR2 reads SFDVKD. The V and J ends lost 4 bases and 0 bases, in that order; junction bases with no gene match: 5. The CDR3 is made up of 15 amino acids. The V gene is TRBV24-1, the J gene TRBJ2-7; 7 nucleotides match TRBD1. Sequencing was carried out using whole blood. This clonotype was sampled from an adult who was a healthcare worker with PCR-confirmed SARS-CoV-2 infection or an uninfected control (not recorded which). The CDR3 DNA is TGTGCCACCAGTGAACCAGACAGGGACTCCTACGAGCAGTACTTC. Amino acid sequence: CATSEPDRDSYEQYF.